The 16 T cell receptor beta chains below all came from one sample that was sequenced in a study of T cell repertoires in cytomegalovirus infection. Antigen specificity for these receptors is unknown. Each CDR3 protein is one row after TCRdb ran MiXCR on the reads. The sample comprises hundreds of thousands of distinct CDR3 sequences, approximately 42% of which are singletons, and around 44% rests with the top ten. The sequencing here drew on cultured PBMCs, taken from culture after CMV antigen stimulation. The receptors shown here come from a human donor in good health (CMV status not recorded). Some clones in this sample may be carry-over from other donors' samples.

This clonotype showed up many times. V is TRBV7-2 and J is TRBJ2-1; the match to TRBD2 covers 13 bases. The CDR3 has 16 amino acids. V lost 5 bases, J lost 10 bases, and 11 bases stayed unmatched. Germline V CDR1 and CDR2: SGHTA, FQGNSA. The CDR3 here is CASSDRTSGSYREQFF. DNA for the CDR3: TGTGCCAGCAGCGATCGGACTAGCGGGAGCTACCGGGAGCAGTTCTTC. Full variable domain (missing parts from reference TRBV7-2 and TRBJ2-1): GAGVSQSPSNKVTEKGKDVELRCDPISGHTALYWYRQSLGQGLEFLIYFQGNSAPDKSGLPSDRFSAERTGGSVSTLTIQRTQQEDSAVYLCASSDRTSGSYREQFFGPGTRLTVL.

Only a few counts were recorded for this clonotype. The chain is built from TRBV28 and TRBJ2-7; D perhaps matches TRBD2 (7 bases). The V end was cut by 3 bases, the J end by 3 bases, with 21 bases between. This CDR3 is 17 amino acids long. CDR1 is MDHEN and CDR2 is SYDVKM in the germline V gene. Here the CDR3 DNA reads TGTGCCAGCAGTTTTGTCGGTCGGCGGGGGCCCGTCTACGAGCAGTACTTC. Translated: CASSFVGRRGPVYEQYF.

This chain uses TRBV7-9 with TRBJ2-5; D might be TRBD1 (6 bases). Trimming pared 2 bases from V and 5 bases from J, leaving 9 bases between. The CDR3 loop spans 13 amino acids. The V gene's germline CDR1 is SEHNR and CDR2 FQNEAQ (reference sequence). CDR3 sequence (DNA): TGTGCCAGCAGCTTAAGGGGGTACGAGACCCAGTACTTC. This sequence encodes CASSLRGYETQYF.

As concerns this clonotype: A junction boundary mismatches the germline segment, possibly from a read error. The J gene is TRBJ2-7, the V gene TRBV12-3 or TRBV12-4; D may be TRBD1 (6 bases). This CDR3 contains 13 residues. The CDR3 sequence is CTSSLLLGAEQYF. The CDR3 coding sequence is TGTACCAGCAGTTTATTATTGGGGGCCGAGCAGTACTTC.

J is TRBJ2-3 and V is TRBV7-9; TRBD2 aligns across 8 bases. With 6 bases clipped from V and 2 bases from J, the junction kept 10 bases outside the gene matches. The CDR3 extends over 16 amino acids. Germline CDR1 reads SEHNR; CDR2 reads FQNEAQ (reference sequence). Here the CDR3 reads CASSRSQRGNTDTQYF. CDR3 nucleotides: TGTGCCAGCAGTCGAAGTCAGCGGGGGAACACAGATACGCAGTATTTT.

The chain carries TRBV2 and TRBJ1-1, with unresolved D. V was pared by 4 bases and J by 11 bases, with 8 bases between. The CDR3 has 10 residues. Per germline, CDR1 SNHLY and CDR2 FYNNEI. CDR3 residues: CASSGVGAFF. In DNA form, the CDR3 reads TGTGCCAGCAGTGGGGTAGGCGCTTTCTTT.

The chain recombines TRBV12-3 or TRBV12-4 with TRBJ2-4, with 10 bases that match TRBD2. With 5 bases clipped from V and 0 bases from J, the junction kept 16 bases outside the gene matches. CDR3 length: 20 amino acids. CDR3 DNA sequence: TGTGCCAGCAGTCCATGGGCTAGCGGGAGCATGCCCGGAGCCAAAAACATTCAGTACTTC. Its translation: CASSPWASGSMPGAKNIQYF.

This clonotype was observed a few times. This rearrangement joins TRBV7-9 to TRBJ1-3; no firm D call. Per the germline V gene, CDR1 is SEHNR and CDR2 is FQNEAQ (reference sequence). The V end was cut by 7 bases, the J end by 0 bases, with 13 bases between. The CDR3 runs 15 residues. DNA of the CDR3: TGTGCCAGCAACCCAGGAACAATCTCTGGAAACACCATATATTTT. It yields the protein CASNPGTISGNTIYF.

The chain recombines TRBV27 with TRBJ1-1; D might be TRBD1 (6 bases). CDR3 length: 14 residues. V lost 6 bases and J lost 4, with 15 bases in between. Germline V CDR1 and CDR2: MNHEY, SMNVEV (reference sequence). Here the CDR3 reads CASSHGGGGTEAFF. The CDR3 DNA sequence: TGTGCCAGCAGCCATGGTGGAGGGGGCACTGAAGCTTTCTTT.

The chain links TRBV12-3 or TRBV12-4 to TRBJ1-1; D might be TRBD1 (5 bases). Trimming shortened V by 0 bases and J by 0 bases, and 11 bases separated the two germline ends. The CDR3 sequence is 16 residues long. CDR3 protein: CASSLAAGIMNTEAFF. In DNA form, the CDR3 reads TGTGCCAGCAGTTTAGCGGCAGGGATAATGAACACTGAAGCTTTCTTT.

CDR3 protein: CASSQELGEGEQFF. The CDR3 DNA follows: TGTGCCAGCAGCCAAGAACTCGGGGAAGGTGAGCAGTTCTTC. This chain joins TRBV3-1 and TRBJ2-1; TRBD2 might be the D (5 bases). CDR3 length: 14 residues. Germline assignment: CDR1 LGHDT and CDR2 YNNKEL (reference sequence). V lost 0 bases and J lost 9, with 12 bases in between.

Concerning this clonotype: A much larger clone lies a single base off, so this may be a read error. Here the CDR3 reads CASSLGGTYGYTF. The CDR3 DNA sequence: TGTGCCAGCAGCTTAGGGGGGACCTATGGCTACACCTTC. The genes are TRBV7-9 and TRBJ1-2; D might be TRBD1 (5 bases). V lost 1 base and J 4 bases, leaving 7 bases between the germline ends. The CDR3 is 13 residues long. The V gene's germline CDR1 is SEHNR and CDR2 FQNEAQ (reference sequence).

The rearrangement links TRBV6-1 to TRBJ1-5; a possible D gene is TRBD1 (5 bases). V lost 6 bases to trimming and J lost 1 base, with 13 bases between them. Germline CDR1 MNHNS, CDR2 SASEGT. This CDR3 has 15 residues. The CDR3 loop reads CASRGGPGSNQPQHF. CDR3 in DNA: TGTGCCAGCAGGGGGGGACCTGGGAGCAATCAGCCCCAGCATTTT.

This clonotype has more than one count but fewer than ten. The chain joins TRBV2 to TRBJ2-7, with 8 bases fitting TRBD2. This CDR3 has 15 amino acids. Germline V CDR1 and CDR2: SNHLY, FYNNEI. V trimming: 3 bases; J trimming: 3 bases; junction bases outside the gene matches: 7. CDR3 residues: CASSDGTRSVYEQYF. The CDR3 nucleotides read TGTGCCAGCAGTGACGGGACTAGGAGTGTCTACGAGCAGTACTTC.

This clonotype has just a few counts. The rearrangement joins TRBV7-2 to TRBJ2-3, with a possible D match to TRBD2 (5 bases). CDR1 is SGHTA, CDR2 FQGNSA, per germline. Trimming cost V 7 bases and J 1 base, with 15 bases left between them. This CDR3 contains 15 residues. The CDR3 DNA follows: TGTGCCAGCAATCTCGGCGGGTCGCGCACAGATACGCAGTATTTT. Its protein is CASNLGGSRTDTQYF.

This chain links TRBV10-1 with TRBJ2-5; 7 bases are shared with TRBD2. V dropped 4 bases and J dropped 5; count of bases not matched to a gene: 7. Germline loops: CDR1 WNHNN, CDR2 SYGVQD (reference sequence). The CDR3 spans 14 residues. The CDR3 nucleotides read TGCGCCAGCAGTGCCGGGCGGGAGACCGAGACCCAGTACTTC. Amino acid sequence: CASSAGRETETQYF.